Below are 23 T cell receptor beta chains sequenced from a single sample in a study of PD-1 blockade in classical Hodgkin lymphoma. No patient escaped relapse after autologous stem cell transplantation, and brentuximab vedotin exposure varied. Repertoires were generated with immunoSEQ multiplex PCR, while TCRdb's copy carries only in-frame clones and drops some. The repertoire holds 120,000 to 150,000 clones, with about 78% as singletons. The input for sequencing was peripheral blood mononuclear cells (PBMCs), taken before the second cycle of nivolumab. The receptor source for this set is a human donor with classical Hodgkin lymphoma.

A single count supports this clone. The rearrangement uses TRBV14 and TRBJ1-2; a possible D gene is TRBD1 (5 bases). The V end was cut by 4 bases, the J end by 6 bases, with 15 bases between. The CDR3 is 14 residues long. Germline V gene sequence: CDR1 SGHDN, CDR2 FVKESK. CDR3 DNA sequence: TGTGCCAGCAGCCTTTTACCGCAGGGACATGGCTACACCTTC. It translates to CASSLLPQGHGYTF.

The chain links TRBV10-3 to TRBJ2-3, with 8 bases aligning to TRBD1. The CDR3 is 14 amino acids. Germline V gives CDR1 ENHRY, CDR2 SYGVKD. Trimming at V came to 7 bases and at J to 1 base, leaving 4 bases not matched to a gene. This CDR3 is CAINPGQGTDTQYF. The CDR3 nucleotides are TGTGCCATCAATCCGGGACAGGGCACAGATACGCAGTATTTT.

The chain employs TRBV15 and TRBJ1-1, with no clear D. Trimming pared 1 base from V and 12 bases from J, leaving 12 bases between. The germline CDR1 and CDR2 sequences are LNHNV and YYDKDF (reference sequence). CDR3 length: 12 amino acids. The CDR3 loop reads CATSRVAGATFF. The CDR3 DNA reads as TGTGCCACCAGCAGAGTGGCAGGTGCAACTTTCTTT.

This sequence joins TRBV5-1 and TRBJ2-2, with D possibly being TRBD2 (5 bases). V was clipped by 0 bases and J by 4 bases, with 10 bases between them. Germline-derived CDR1 and CDR2 are SGHRS and YFSETQ. CDR3 length: 15 amino acids. The CDR3 protein is CASSLAGVGTGELFF. CDR3 nucleotide sequence: TGCGCCAGCAGCTTGGCCGGGGTTGGCACCGGGGAGCTGTTTTTT.

The CDR3 loop is CASGDRGDTEAFF. CDR3 sequence (DNA): TGTGCCAGTGGGGACAGGGGAGACACTGAAGCTTTCTTT. The chain recombines TRBV19 with TRBJ1-1; 10 positions agree with TRBD1. This CDR3 spans 13 amino acids. Germline CDR1 and CDR2: LNHDA and SQIVND (reference sequence). V dropped 8 bases and J dropped 3; count of bases not matched to a gene: 3.

V usage is TRBV7-6 and J usage is TRBJ1-1; D is uncertain. Germline V gene sequence: CDR1 SGHVS, CDR2 FNYEAQ. The CDR3 runs to 13 residues. Trimming pared 2 bases from V and 0 bases from J, leaving 4 bases between. In nucleotides, the CDR3 is TGTGCCAGCAGCTTACGACTGAACACTGAAGCTTTCTTT. Translated: CASSLRLNTEAFF.

The chain joins TRBV7-9 to TRBJ1-3; D remains ambiguous. V was clipped by 1 base and J by 2 bases, with 6 bases between them. This CDR3 has 14 residues. Per germline, CDR1 SEHNR and CDR2 FQNEAQ (reference sequence). CDR3 sequence (DNA): TGTGCCAGCAGCTTAGTCCCAGCTGGAAACACCATATATTTT. It encodes CASSLVPAGNTIYF.

The chain links TRBV2 to TRBJ2-5, with TRBD2 as a possible D gene (5 bases). CDR3 length: 11 amino acids. The germline V gene encodes CDR1 SNHLY and CDR2 FYNNEI. V lost 7 bases and J lost 5, with 8 bases in between. The CDR3 is CASTLAETQYF. CDR3 bases: TGTGCCAGCACCCTAGCCGAGACCCAGTACTTC.

V and J are TRBV2 and TRBJ1-5, with D perhaps TRBD1 (5 bases). The ends were cut back, 6 bases at V and 6 bases at J, with 18 bases in the middle. Germline CDR1 SNHLY, CDR2 FYNNEI. The CDR3 totals 15 residues. The CDR3 reads CASSPPGTSGQPQHF. CDR3 in DNA: TGTGCCAGCAGCCCACCCGGGACCAGTGGTCAGCCCCAGCATTTT.

The CDR3 coding sequence is TGTGCCATCAGTATGGGTCAGGGGGCCGGTGGCTACACCTTC. Protein product: CAISMGQGAGGYTF. This chain links TRBV10-3 with TRBJ1-2, with 8 bases identical to TRBD1. Germline CDR1 and CDR2: ENHRY and SYGVKD. The CDR3 sequence is 14 residues long. V trimming: 5 bases; J trimming: 7 bases; junction bases outside the gene matches: 9.

The chain uses TRBV2 and TRBJ2-7, with TRBD1 identical over 8 bases. CDR1 is SNHLY, CDR2 FYNNEI, per germline. The V and J ends lost 2 bases and 0 bases, in that order; junction bases with no gene match: 9. The CDR3 extends over 17 amino acids. DNA of the CDR3: TGTGCCAGCAGTGAATTATGGTTGGGACAGGTCTCCTACGAGCAGTACTTC. This codes for CASSELWLGQVSYEQYF.

The chain recombines TRBV10-3 with TRBJ2-5; D remains ambiguous. Germline loops: CDR1 ENHRY, CDR2 SYGVKD. The CDR3 is 14 amino acids. V was shortened by 3 bases and J by 4 bases, with 12 bases between the two germline ends. DNA for the CDR3: TGTGCCATCAGTGAATTCCCCCTAGGAGAGACCCAGTACTTC. It yields the protein CAISEFPLGETQYF.

CDR3 amino acids: CASSFSGISYEQYF. CDR3 sequence (DNA): TGTGCCAGCAGCTTTTCGGGGATCTCCTACGAGCAGTACTTC. This rearrangement joins TRBV7-2 to TRBJ2-7; a weak D match, TRBD2 (5 bases). CDR1 and CDR2 from the germline V gene are SGHTA and FQGNSA. V was clipped by 3 bases and J by 0 bases, with 9 bases between them. The CDR3 loop spans 14 amino acids.

This chain links TRBV5-1 with TRBJ2-5, with 7 bases lining up with TRBD2. The V and J ends lost 5 bases and 9 bases, in that order; junction bases with no gene match: 13. This CDR3 has 14 amino acids. Germline V CDR1 and CDR2: SGHRS, YFSETQ. CDR3 sequence (DNA): TGCGCCAGCAGGTCTCTAGCGGTGTCCGCGGCCCAGTACTTC. The encoded protein is CASRSLAVSAAQYF.

The V call is TRBV27, the J call TRBJ2-6, with D uncertain. The CDR3 length is 13 residues. Germline loops: CDR1 MNHEY, CDR2 SMNVEV (reference sequence). V was pared by 10 bases and J by 4 bases, with 11 bases between. The CDR3 DNA sequence: TGTGCCACCGGCCGTAGCGGGGCCAACGTCCTGACTTTC. It codes for CATGRSGANVLTF.

The chain has TRBV5-1 and TRBJ2-5; 11 bases line up with TRBD2. This CDR3 is 14 amino acids long. Germline CDR1 and CDR2: SGHRS and YFSETQ. Trimming at V came to 4 bases and at J to 5 bases, leaving 4 bases not matched to a gene. Here the CDR3 DNA reads TGCGCCAGCAGCCGGACTAGCGGGTTCGAGACCCAGTACTTC. Its translation is CASSRTSGFETQYF.

The chain combines TRBV7-3 with TRBJ2-7; TRBD1 is a possible D gene (5 bases). Germline V lookup: CDR1 SGHTA, CDR2 FQGTGA. The V and J ends lost 4 bases and 9 bases respectively, with 19 bases between them. The CDR3 is 14 amino acids. CDR3 bases: TGTGCCAGCAGCTACCATCAGGGCACGGGCGGGCAGTACTTC. The encoded protein is CASSYHQGTGGQYF.

This sequence joins TRBV7-3 and TRBJ1-6, with 11 positions matching TRBD1. The V gene's germline CDR1 is SGHTA and CDR2 FQGTGA. This CDR3 comprises 15 residues. V trimming: 1 base; J trimming: 9 bases; junction bases outside the gene matches: 2. The CDR3 here is CASSLRTGGLSPLHF. The CDR3 nucleotides read TGTGCCAGCAGCTTAAGGACAGGGGGCCTTTCACCCCTCCACTTT. The whole variable domain, filled in from reference TRBV7-3 and TRBJ1-6, reads GAGVSQTPSNKVTEKGKYVELRCDPISGHTALYWYRQSLGQGPEFLIYFQGTGAADDSGLPNDRFFAVRPEGSVSTLKIQRTERGDSAVYLCASSLRTGGLSPLHFGNGTRLTVT.

The rearrangement joins TRBV6-5 to TRBJ2-7; 9 bases map to TRBD1. V shed 4 bases, J shed 0 bases, and the junction held 7 bases outside the gene matches. CDR1 and CDR2 (germline): MNHEY, SVGAGI. The CDR3 covers 16 residues. The CDR3 is CASSLTGTGISYEQYF. The DNA for the CDR3 is TGTGCCAGCAGTTTAACCGGGACAGGGATCTCCTACGAGCAGTACTTC.

The J gene is TRBJ1-1, the V gene TRBV19, with a possible D match to TRBD1 (5 bases). The V end was cut by 4 bases, the J end by 2 bases, with 20 bases between. CDR3 length: 17 amino acids. Germline values: CDR1 LNHDA, CDR2 SQIVND (reference sequence). The CDR3 loop is CASSSPPGRVYNTEAFF. The CDR3 DNA follows: TGTGCCAGTAGTAGCCCCCCAGGGAGGGTTTACAACACTGAAGCTTTCTTT.

V gene TRBV11-2 combines with J gene TRBJ2-1; a weak D match, TRBD2 (5 bases). V gave up 4 bases and J gave up 4 bases, with 11 bases separating them. The CDR3 runs to 14 residues. Germline V CDR1 and CDR2: SGHAT, FQNNGV. As DNA, the CDR3 is TGTGCCAGCAGCTCGCGGGTCTCATACAATGAGCAGTTCTTC. It is translated as CASSSRVSYNEQFF.

This clone was seen a few times. The J gene is TRBJ1-6, the V gene TRBV7-9; D not certain. Between the trimmed V and J ends, which lost 1 base and 3 bases, there was a span of 1 base. The CDR3 consists of 13 residues. Germline CDR1 SEHNR, CDR2 FQNEAQ (reference sequence). This CDR3 is CASSLGYNSPLHF. DNA of the CDR3: TGTGCCAGCAGCTTAGGCTATAATTCACCCCTCCACTTT.

The chain recombines TRBV6-5 with TRBJ1-1, with D perhaps matching TRBD1 (5 bases). CDR3 size: 15 residues. The germline gives CDR1 MNHEY, CDR2 SVGAGI. V was clipped by 1 base and J by 4 bases, with 13 bases between them. This CDR3 reads CASSYWGTLVTEAFF. The CDR3 DNA reads TGTGCCAGCAGTTACTGGGGGACGCTGGTCACTGAAGCTTTCTTT.